Included here is one TCR beta chain sequence, with context. This sample stems from a study of blood T cell repertoires in COVID-19. Whole-study context: COVID-19 samples from acute and convalescent phases originated in the United States, Italy and Spain. Sample material is recorded as cDNA or gDNA derived from T cells, B-cell-depleted T cells, or PBMCs.

Source study methods: Scientists estimated how many nucleated cells there were by amplifying reference gene primers. Libraries were prepared by immunoSEQ multiplex PCR; TCRdb keeps only in-frame clonotypes and omits some of them. That table supplies the V and J calls and clone size; D and trimming were determined from the DNA. Found here are around 320,000 clones, 75% to 85% of them singletons; the top ten hold around 6.9%. Germline CDR1 is LNHNV and CDR2 is YYDKDF (reference sequence). This CDR3 has 17 residues. The J segment lost 2 bases and the V segment lost 0 bases, leaving 8 bases of the junction unmatched.

The sequence was obtained from a human donor in a cohort sampled during active COVID-19. The gene calls are TRBV15 and TRBJ1-1; TRBD1 matches at 8 bases. The specimen sequenced was peripheral blood. The CDR3 loop is CATSRDLRTGGNTEAFF. CDR3 DNA: TGTGCCACCAGCAGAGATCTCCGCACAGGGGGTAACACTGAAGCTTTCTTT.